The rows below give T cell receptor beta chains drawn from one sample of a study of blood T cell repertoires in COVID-19. This table comes from immunoSEQ multiplex PCR, and its TCRdb copy is limited to in-frame clones, with some not included. This sample has approximately 20,000 clones, with over 75% found just once. The specimen sequenced was peripheral blood. The source is an elderly man with acute or convalescent COVID-19. Each CDR3 is given with its conserved first and last residue.

V,J,CDR3
TRBV7-3,TRBJ2-2,CASSLGGPGENTGELFF
TRBV11-3,TRBJ2-6,CASSPAGGWGGSGANVLTF
TRBV6-2/TRBV6-3,TRBJ2-1,CASSMLLAGSYNEQFF
TRBV7-2,TRBJ1-6,CASSLARGRYSPLHF
TRBV7-2,TRBJ1-1,CASSFDTYTEAFF
TRBV27,TRBJ1-6,CASSLAGTGVGSPLHF
TRBV27,TRBJ1-5,CASRLTGVFNSNQPQHF
TRBV5-8,TRBJ1-1,CASSLDIRGAFF
TRBV24-1,TRBJ1-1,CATSDPSTGEEAFF
TRBV7-2,TRBJ2-7,CASSRPGDRGVNLYF
TRBV4-1,TRBJ2-3,CASSQVTAESDTQYF
TRBV10-2,TRBJ1-1,CASNTDMNTEAFF
TRBV27,TRBJ1-6,CASSFGVPPLHF
TRBV7-6,TRBJ2-7,CASSPRLAGGGYEQYF
TRBV28,TRBJ1-4,CASSAPGDRGSTNEKLFF
TRBV4-2,TRBJ1-5,CASSQNRGRSNQPQHF
TRBV19,TRBJ2-3,CASSNPPGDTQYF
TRBV7-9,TRBJ2-3,CASSREGTELDTQYF
TRBV6-5,TRBJ2-2,CAGGRDTGELFF
TRBV5-5,TRBJ2-3,CASSRTTETSTDTQYF
TRBV6-6,TRBJ1-5,CASSSRQGFQPQHF
TRBV30,TRBJ2-6,CAWLGGQGSSGANVLTF
TRBV19,TRBJ2-1,CASRVTSGGAGEQFF
TRBV9,TRBJ1-4,CASSVALQQGVGKLFF
TRBV28,TRBJ2-7,CASREAYEQYF
TRBV11-3,TRBJ2-3,CASSFYGTGGDTQYF
TRBV7-9,TRBJ1-1,CASSSTQGDYFNTEAFF
TRBV5-5,TRBJ1-5,CASSPFWGGSNQPQHF
TRBV19,TRBJ1-2,CASSRIPGQGPNQHGYTF
TRBV7-3,TRBJ1-2,CASSLGFDGANYGYTF
TRBV30,TRBJ1-6,CAWSEPGQYNSPLHF
TRBV28,TRBJ1-5,CASSPGGFNQPQHF
TRBV5-1,TRBJ1-1,CASSLGDRGMNTEAFF
TRBV7-2,TRBJ1-1,CASSSWTGGTEAFF
TRBV18,TRBJ1-5,CASSPPGQGNQPQHF
TRBV7-2,TRBJ2-3,CASRPVANTDTQYF
TRBV27,TRBJ2-2,CASSLAGGGTGELFF
TRBV29-1,TRBJ2-7,CSALTTDSSYEQYF
TRBV5-3,TRBJ2-5,CARSCGRGGQETQYF
TRBV27,TRBJ2-5,CASSLKPGSGETQYF
TRBV7-3,TRBJ2-1,CASSLLPGQGAGEQFF